This T cell receptor (beta chain) stems from a study of CD8+ T cells in alopecia areata. Across the study: Treated individuals took tofacitinib by mouth, 5 to 10 mg twice daily.

Study-level findings and limits: Clonality in lesional scalp, especially alopecia totalis/universalis, exceeded that of normal scalp. There were many expanded lesional clones persisting in scalp and blood during tofacitinib.

The trim removed 6 bases at V and 4 bases at J, leaving 11 bases unmatched. This CDR3 contains 15 residues. CDR1 and CDR2 (germline): SQVTM, ANQGSEA. Sequencing used cDNA as its template, made by extracting RNA and reverse transcribing it. TCRdb keeps only in-frame clones here, not all; method: immunoSEQ multiplex PCR. The sample holds fewer than 250,000 clones; around 60% are singletons and the top ten take roughly 0.7%. A note on this clone: Its matching antigen is unknown.

Treatment given: oral pan-JAK inhibitor, 5-10 mg twice daily. V gene TRBV29-1 combines with J gene TRBJ2-2, with TRBD2 identical over 7 bases. This specimen consisted of CD4+ T cells sorted from blood, obtained at week 4, from a patient treated with tofacitinib. The receptor comes from a human donor with alopecia areata. DNA for the CDR3: TGCAGCGTCGGTGGGAGAGCGGGACCCACCGGGGAGCTGTTTTTT. Translating gives CSVGGRAGPTGELFF.